This TCR beta chain was observed in a study of blood T cell repertoires in COVID-19. The CDR3 covers 14 residues. Deletions cut 6 bases from V and 6 bases from J, with 18 bases between. Germline values: CDR1 LNHDA, CDR2 SQIVND (reference sequence). TCRdb's table, derived via immunoSEQ multiplex PCR, lists solely in-frame clones and lacks some. The sample lists about 120,000 clones, about four fifths occurring once. The chain uses TRBV19 and TRBJ2-7, with D perhaps matching TRBD2 (6 bases). Sequenced sample: peripheral blood. This TCR was recovered from a man in his 60s with active or convalescent COVID-19. Here the CDR3 reads CASSHWASDVEQYF. Here the CDR3 DNA reads TGTGCCAGTAGCCATTGGGCTAGCGACGTCGAGCAGTACTTC.